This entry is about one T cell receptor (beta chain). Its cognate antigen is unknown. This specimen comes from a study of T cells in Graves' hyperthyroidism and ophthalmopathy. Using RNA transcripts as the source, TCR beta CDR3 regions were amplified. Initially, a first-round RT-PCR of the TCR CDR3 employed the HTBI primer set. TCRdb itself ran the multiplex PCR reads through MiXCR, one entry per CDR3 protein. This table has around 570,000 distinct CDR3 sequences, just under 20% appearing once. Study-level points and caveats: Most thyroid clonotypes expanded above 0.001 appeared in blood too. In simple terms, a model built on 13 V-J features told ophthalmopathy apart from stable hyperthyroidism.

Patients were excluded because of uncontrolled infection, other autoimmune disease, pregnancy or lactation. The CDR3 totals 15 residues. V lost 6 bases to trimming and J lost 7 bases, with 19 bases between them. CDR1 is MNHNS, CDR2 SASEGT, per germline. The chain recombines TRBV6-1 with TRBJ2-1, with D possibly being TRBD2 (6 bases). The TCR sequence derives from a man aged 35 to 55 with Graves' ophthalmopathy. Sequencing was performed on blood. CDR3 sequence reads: CASSFPTGTRNEQFF. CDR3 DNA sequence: TGTGCCAGCAGCTTCCCTACCGGGACTCGGAATGAGCAGTTCTTC.